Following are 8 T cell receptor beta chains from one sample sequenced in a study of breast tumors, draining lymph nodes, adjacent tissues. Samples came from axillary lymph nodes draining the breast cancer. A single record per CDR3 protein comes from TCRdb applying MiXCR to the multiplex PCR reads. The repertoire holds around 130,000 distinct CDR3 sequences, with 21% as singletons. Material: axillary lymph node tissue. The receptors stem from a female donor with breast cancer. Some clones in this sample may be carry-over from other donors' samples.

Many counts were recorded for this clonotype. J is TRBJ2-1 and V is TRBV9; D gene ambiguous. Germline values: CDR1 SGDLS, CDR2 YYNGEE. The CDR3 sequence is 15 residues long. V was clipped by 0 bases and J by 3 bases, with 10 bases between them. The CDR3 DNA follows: TGTGCCAGCAGCGTAGATGGCTCCCTCTACAATGAGCAGTTCTTC. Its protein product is CASSVDGSLYNEQFF.

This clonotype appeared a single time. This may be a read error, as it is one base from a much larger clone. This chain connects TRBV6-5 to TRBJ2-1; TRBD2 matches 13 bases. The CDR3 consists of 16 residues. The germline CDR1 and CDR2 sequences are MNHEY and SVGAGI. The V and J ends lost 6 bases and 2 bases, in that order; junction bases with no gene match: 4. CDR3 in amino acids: CASSWTSGSPYNEQFF. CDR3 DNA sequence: TGTGCCAGCAGCTGGACTAGCGGGAGCCCCTACAATGAGCAGTTCTTC.

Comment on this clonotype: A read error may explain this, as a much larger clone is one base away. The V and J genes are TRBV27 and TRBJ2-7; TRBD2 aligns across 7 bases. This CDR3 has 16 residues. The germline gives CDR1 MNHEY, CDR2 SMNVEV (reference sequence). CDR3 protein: CASSPHTGGTDYEQHF. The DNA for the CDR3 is TGTGCCAGCAGTCCTCACACCGGGGGGACGGACTACGAGCAGCACTTC.

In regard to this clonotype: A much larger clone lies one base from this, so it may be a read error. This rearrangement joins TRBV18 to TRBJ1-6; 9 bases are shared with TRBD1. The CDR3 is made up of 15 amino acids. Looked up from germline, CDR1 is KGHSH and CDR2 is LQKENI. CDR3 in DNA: TGTGCCAGCCCACCGCTCGACAGGGGGAATTCACCCCTCCACTTT. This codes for CASPPLDRGNSPLHF.

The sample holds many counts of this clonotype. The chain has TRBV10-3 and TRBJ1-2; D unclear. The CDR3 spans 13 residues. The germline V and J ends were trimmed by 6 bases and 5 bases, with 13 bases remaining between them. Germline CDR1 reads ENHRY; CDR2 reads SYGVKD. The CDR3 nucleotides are TGTGCCATCAGGGTGGACGGACGATATGGCTACACCTTC. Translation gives CAIRVDGRYGYTF.

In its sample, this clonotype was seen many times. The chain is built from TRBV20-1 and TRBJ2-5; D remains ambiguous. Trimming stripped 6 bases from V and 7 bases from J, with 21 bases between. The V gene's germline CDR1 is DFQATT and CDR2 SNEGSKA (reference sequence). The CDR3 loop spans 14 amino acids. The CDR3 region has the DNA TGCAGTGCCCACCCAGGTCGCGGTCGAGGGACCCAGTACTTC. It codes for CSAHPGRGRGTQYF.

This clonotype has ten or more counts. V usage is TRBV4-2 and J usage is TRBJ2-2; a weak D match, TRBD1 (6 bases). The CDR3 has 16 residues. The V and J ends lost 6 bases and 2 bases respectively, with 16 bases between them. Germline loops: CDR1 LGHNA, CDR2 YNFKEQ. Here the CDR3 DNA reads TGTGCCAGCAGGGACGATTCGGGACAAAACACCGGGGAGCTGTTTTTT. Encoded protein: CASRDDSGQNTGELFF.

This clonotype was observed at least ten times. The CDR3 spells CASSGSPGLDNEQFF. For the CDR3, the DNA is TGTGCCAGCAGTGGGAGCCCAGGACTAGACAATGAGCAGTTCTTC. The chain uses TRBV2 and TRBJ2-1; 7 nucleotides line up with TRBD2. The CDR3 consists of 15 residues. The germline V gene has CDR1 SNHLY and CDR2 FYNNEI. Unmatched junction bases numbered 8, after V lost 4 bases and J lost 5 bases.